The entry below describes one TCR beta chain. Amplification of TCR beta CDR3 regions was performed using RNA transcripts as template. First-round RT-PCR with HTBI primers amplified the TCR CDR3 region. TCRdb passed the multiplex PCR reads through MiXCR, listing each CDR3 protein once. The table includes some 420,000 distinct CDR3 sequences, roughly 15% detected once. This sample is drawn from a study of T cells in Graves' hyperthyroidism and ophthalmopathy. Study overall: The initial diagnosis was the point when peripheral blood was collected, ahead of any treatment.

Graves' hyperthyroidism without ophthalmopathy progression within 18 months was termed stable. The junction had 6 bases not matched to a gene; V was cut back by 4 bases and J by 3 bases. The CDR3 loop spans 16 amino acids. The germline CDR1 and CDR2 sequences are SGHRS and YFSETQ. Material for sequencing was blood. This TCR derives from a young woman with Graves' hyperthyroidism. This chain links TRBV5-1 with TRBJ2-1; TRBD2 matches 11 bases. CDR3 in DNA: TGCGCCAGCAGCCCCGGACTAGCGGGCTACTACAATGAGCAGTTCTTC. Protein product: CASSPGLAGYYNEQFF.